This T cell receptor beta chain appears in the sequencing data of a study of CD4 T cells in relation to SARS-CoV-2 and coronaviruses. Turning to the study itself: ViraFEST: approximately ten-day antigen culture of PBMCs, then TCR beta CDR3 sequencing.

This clone appeared once. Its antigen is currently unknown. Assay used: immunoSEQ multiplex PCR; TCRdb lists only in-frame clones, some missing. The sample lists around 30,000 clones, more than 60% occurring once. V was shortened by 5 bases and J by 7 bases, with 18 bases between the two germline ends. Germline CDR1 and CDR2: SEHNR and FQNEAQ (reference sequence). CDR3 length equals 15 residues. The V call is TRBV7-9, the J call TRBJ2-1; either TRBD1 or TRBD2 may fit D (6 bases each). The sequence derives from an adult with COVID-19. Source material: memory CD4+ T cells from PBMCs, cultured in vitro. The CDR3 DNA reads as TGTGCCAGCAGCAAAGCCGGCGGAGGGGGGAATGAGCAGTTCTTC. Translating it yields CASSKAGGGGNEQFF.